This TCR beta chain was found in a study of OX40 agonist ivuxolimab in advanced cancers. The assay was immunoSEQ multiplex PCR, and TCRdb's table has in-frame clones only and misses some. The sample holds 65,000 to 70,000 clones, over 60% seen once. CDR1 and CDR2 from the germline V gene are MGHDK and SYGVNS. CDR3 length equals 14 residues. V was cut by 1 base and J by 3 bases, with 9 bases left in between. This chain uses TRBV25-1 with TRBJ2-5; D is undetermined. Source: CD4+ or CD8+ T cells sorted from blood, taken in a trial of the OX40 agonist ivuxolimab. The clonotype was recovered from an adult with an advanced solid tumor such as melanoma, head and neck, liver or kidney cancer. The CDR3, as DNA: TGTGCCAGCAGTGAATTTGGCGGCAAAGAGACCCAGTACTTC. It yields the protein CASSEFGGKETQYF.